This T cell receptor (beta chain) was documented in a study of T cell responses to AZD1222 COVID-19 vaccine (dated by TCRdb to 2020 to 2023). Regarding the study in general: AZD1222 recipients given second doses at about 4 weeks or at about 12 weeks were pooled, since spike-specific TCR depth and breadth were not found to differ between the two schedules. Enrollment into the trials was organized by age into subgroups of 18-55, 56-69 and 70-plus years, and those subgroups contained roughly 150, 30 and 60 TCR-sequenced participants, respectively. A total of just over 230 trial participants underwent TCR sequencing, of whom 207 received two doses of AZD1222 and about 25 received two doses of the MenACWY control vaccine. Paper-wide results and their limitations: In the small 56-69-year group, the increase in depth fell short of significance, most likely because of low power. Reportedly, close to half of the unique spike-specific TCRs recognized epitopes lying outside the regions that are mutated in the B.1.351 and B.1.1.7 variants. After two AZD1222 doses, both the breadth and the depth of spike-specific TCRs were significantly higher than at day 0 and than in MenACWY recipients. Most participants were white British and females outnumbered males, and the authors suggested that clonal diversity may have been underestimated. Because no day 14 peak-response samples were available, the repertoires could be characterized only after the peak T cell response. CD4 TCRs associated with the vaccine covered the entire spike protein, and the dominant responses were in regions 160-218 and 743-854. Only a handful of AZD1222 recipients were SARS-CoV-2 seropositive at baseline, limiting conclusions about previously exposed vaccinees.

The CDR3 regions of human TCRbeta chains were analyzed by immunosequencing. The original pipeline was this. TCRs in the repertoires were matched against a reference library of SARS-CoV-2-specific TCRs that had been generated with the MIRA antigen-specificity platform. Breadth was defined as the fraction of unique TCRs that were SARS-CoV-2-associated. Depth was defined as the fraction of total T cells that were SARS-CoV-2-associated. Each spike-specific TCR was assigned to its reactive spike region and to a CD4 or CD8 class using the MIRA data. Log10-transformed breadth and depth values were compared by one-way ANOVA with Sidak's multiple comparisons tests. Here the immuneACCESS table is served through TCRdb, limited to in-frame sequences with V and J called. Missing clones are a known gap in these copies; in checked studies unresolved V genes cover under half, and the rest lacks a known reason. Clone size and the V and J calls come from that table; the DNA yielded D and trimming. Present in this sample are about 120,000 clones, 92% of which were seen just once. The top ten clones comprise more than 13% of the sample.

CDR1 and CDR2, per the germline V gene, are MGHDK and SYGVNS. The CDR3 spans 13 residues, from the cysteine through the phenylalanine. The only DNA kept is the CDR3, 39 bases in frame from the first base. V is cut by 8 bases and J by 10 bases, and the space between the germline ends is 15 bases. Note on this clone: Its antigen is unknown. No base qualities exist here, and no much larger clone lies one base off it.

The time point label on this specimen signifies: baseline before first vaccination. Vaccinee samples came from UK trials COV001 and COV002, including a single-blind randomized controlled phase 2/3 trial of AZD1222 (ChAdOx1 nCoV-19) in healthy adults. For TCRbeta chain sequencing, PBMC samples were collected from trial participants at day 0 and at day 28 after the second dose. The sequence joins TRBV25-1 to TRBJ1-6; TRBD1 might be the D gene, on 5 matching bases. This TCR derives from an adult in good health. The starting material was peripheral blood, obtained on day 0 of AZD1222 vaccination. In nucleotide form, the sequence is TGTGCCAGCTCGGGTGAGGGACGCTCACCCCTCCACTTT. Its protein is CASSGEGRSPLHF. The CDR3, completed at both ends by the reference TRBV25-1 and TRBJ1-6 genes, gives the full variable domain EADIYQTPRYLVIGTGKKITLECSQTMGHDKMYWYQQDPGMELHLIHYSYGVNSTEKGDLSSESTVSRIRTEHFPLTLESARPSHTSQYLCASSGEGRSPLHFGNGTRLTVT.